A selection of T cell receptor beta chains follows, all from one sample in a study of blood T cell repertoires in COVID-19. The table came from immunoSEQ multiplex PCR; TCRdb's copy has only in-frame clones and leaves some out. The table has around 220,000 clones, 75% to 90% seen once. The specimen was peripheral blood. Receptors originate from an elderly woman with COVID-19, enrolled during active disease. Each CDR3 is given with its conserved first and last residue. The order of the fields is D gene, clone size, V gene, J gene, CDR3 DNA, CDR3 protein. The D gene is left open where the match is weak. The size of a clone is reported for some rows only, either as once, few or many, or as a class for expanded clones.

D gene: .; clone size: .; V gene: TRBV5-6; J gene: TRBJ1-1; CDR3 DNA: TGTGCCAGCAGCTTGGCCCGGGGGAGGACGAACACTGAAGCTTTCTTT; CDR3 protein: CASSLARGRTNTEAFF
D gene: TRBD2; clone size: once; V gene: TRBV27; J gene: TRBJ2-7; CDR3 DNA: TGTGCCAGCCGTAAAGGGACTAGGTCCTACGAGCAGTACTTC; CDR3 protein: CASRKGTRSYEQYF
D gene: TRBD2; clone size: .; V gene: TRBV2; J gene: TRBJ2-7; CDR3 DNA: TGTGCCAGCAGGGCCTTTGTGGGGACTAGCGGGGGCGAGCAGTACTTC; CDR3 protein: CASRAFVGTSGGEQYF
D gene: TRBD1; clone size: many; V gene: TRBV7-9; J gene: TRBJ2-3; CDR3 DNA: TGTGCCAGCAGCTCTGAGGGGGCAGGGACGCAGTATTTT; CDR3 protein: CASSSEGAGTQYF
D gene: .; clone size: many; V gene: TRBV7-3; J gene: TRBJ2-3; CDR3 DNA: TGTGCCAGCAGCCTCACCGGGACTAGCACAGATACGCAGTATTTT; CDR3 protein: CASSLTGTSTDTQYF
D gene: .; clone size: .; V gene: TRBV30; J gene: TRBJ1-4; CDR3 DNA: TGTGCCTGGAGTGTAATCTATCGTGAAAAACTGTTTTTT; CDR3 protein: CAWSVIYREKLFF
D gene: TRBD1; clone size: .; V gene: TRBV2; J gene: TRBJ1-3; CDR3 DNA: TGTGCCAGCGGGGGACAGGGGGCTGACACCATATATTTT; CDR3 protein: CASGGQGADTIYF
D gene: .; clone size: few; V gene: TRBV18; J gene: TRBJ2-7; CDR3 DNA: TGTGCCAGCTCGGAACAGGACTACGAGCAGTACTTC; CDR3 protein: CASSEQDYEQYF
D gene: .; clone size: .; V gene: TRBV9; J gene: TRBJ1-1; CDR3 DNA: TGTGCCAGCAGCGTACTACCGACAGGATTGAACACTGAAGCTTTCTTT; CDR3 protein: CASSVLPTGLNTEAFF
D gene: TRBD1; clone size: .; V gene: TRBV18; J gene: TRBJ1-6; CDR3 DNA: TGTGCCAGCTCACCTCGGGACAGAGATAATTCACCCCTCCACTTT; CDR3 protein: CASSPRDRDNSPLHF
D gene: .; clone size: few; V gene: TRBV7-9; J gene: TRBJ1-2; CDR3 DNA: TGTGCCAGCAGCTTAGATGTGGTGAGCTATGGCTACACCTTC; CDR3 protein: CASSLDVVSYGYTF